This T cell receptor (beta chain) was recorded in a study of blood T cell repertoires in COVID-19. As for the study in general: Sites across the United States, Italy and Spain contributed samples from acute and convalescent COVID-19. T cells, B-cell-depleted T cells, or PBMCs supplied cDNA or gDNA.

As processed by the authors: By means of reference gene primer amplification, nucleated cell counts were estimated. Clones were sequenced by immunoSEQ multiplex PCR, and TCRdb holds only the in-frame ones, with some missing. The DNA was the basis for D and trimming; V, J and clone size are from that table. Of roughly 200,000 clones listed, roughly 89% are singletons. CDR1 SGHNT and CDR2 YYREEE come from the germline V gene (reference sequence). The CDR3 spans 14 residues. Trimming took 4 bases from V and 9 from J; bases not matched to a gene: 6. Sequenced material: peripheral blood. The sequence came from a man in his forties or fifties with acute or convalescent COVID-19. This chain joins TRBV5-4 and TRBJ1-6, with 8 bases lining up with TRBD1. Here the CDR3 DNA reads TGTGCCAGCAGCCCTGGACAGGGACGTTCACCCCTCCACTTT. Translating it yields CASSPGQGRSPLHF.